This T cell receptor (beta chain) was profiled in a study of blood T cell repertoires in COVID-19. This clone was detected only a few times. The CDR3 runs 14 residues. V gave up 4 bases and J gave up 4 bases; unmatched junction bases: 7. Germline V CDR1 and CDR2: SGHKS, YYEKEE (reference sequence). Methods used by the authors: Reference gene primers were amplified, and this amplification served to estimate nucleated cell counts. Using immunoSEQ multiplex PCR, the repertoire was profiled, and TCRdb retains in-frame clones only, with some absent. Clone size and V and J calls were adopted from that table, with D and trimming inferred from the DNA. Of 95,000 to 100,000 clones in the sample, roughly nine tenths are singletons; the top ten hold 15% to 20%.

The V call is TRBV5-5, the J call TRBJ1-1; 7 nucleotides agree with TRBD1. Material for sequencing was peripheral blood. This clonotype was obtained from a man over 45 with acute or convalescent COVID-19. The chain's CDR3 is CASSNRDSLTEAFF. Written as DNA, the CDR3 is TGTGCCAGCAGCAACCGGGACAGCCTCACTGAAGCTTTCTTT.